Following are 12 T cell receptor beta chains from one sample sequenced in a study of T cells in localized non-small cell lung cancer. TCRdb's copy holds only in-frame clones and misses some; the assay was immunoSEQ multiplex PCR. The profile shows 40,000 or so clones, 80% to 85% of them singletons. The source material was peripheral blood mononuclear cells, sampled before any cancer treatment. The receptors shown here come from a male donor aged 60 or older with stage II lung adenocarcinoma.

The rearrangement uses TRBV2 and TRBJ2-1, with TRBD1 matching over 8 bases. CDR3 length: 14 residues. Per germline, CDR1 SNHLY and CDR2 FYNNEI. The junction had 2 bases not matched to a gene; V was cut back by 7 bases and J by 0 bases. The DNA for the CDR3 is TGTGCCAGCAAGGGACAGGTCTCCTACAATGAGCAGTTCTTC. Translation gives CASKGQVSYNEQFF.

The rearrangement uses TRBV7-2 and TRBJ2-1, with 9 nucleotides matching TRBD2. The ends lost 3 bases at V and 8 bases at J; junction bases unmatched: 8. Per germline, CDR1 SGHTA and CDR2 FQGNSA. This CDR3 spans 15 amino acids. The CDR3 sequence: CASSFIGTSIYEQFF. CDR3 sequence (DNA): TGTGCCAGCAGCTTTATCGGGACTAGCATCTATGAGCAGTTCTTC.

The J gene is TRBJ2-7, the V gene TRBV27; 9 bases agree with TRBD2. Germline lookup yields CDR1 MNHEY and CDR2 SMNVEV (reference sequence). This CDR3 region has 15 residues. V lost 3 bases, J lost 4 bases, and 7 bases stayed unmatched. The CDR3 region is CASSFKSSGEYEQYF. In DNA form, the CDR3 reads TGTGCCAGCAGTTTTAAATCTAGCGGGGAATACGAGCAGTACTTC.

The chain uses TRBV6-5 and TRBJ2-1, with unresolved D. Trimming stripped 2 bases from V and 6 bases from J, with 8 bases between. Germline CDR1 and CDR2: MNHEY and SVGAGI. This CDR3 spans 13 amino acids. In DNA form, the CDR3 reads TGTGCCAGCAGTTACGGGCAGGCCAATGAGCAGTTCTTC. This sequence encodes CASSYGQANEQFF.

This chain joins TRBV19 and TRBJ1-1, with TRBD1 matching 7 bases. CDR3 length equals 17 residues. V shed 8 bases, J shed 3 bases, and the junction held 18 bases outside the gene matches. CDR1 is LNHDA and CDR2 is SQIVND in the germline V gene (reference sequence). CDR3 region: CASFTYRGMGPYTEAFF. CDR3 in DNA: TGTGCCAGTTTCACATACAGGGGAATGGGGCCCTACACTGAAGCTTTCTTT.

This chain connects TRBV19 to TRBJ1-4; D unresolved. The germline V gene encodes CDR1 LNHDA and CDR2 SQIVND (reference sequence). This CDR3 contains 15 residues. The germline V and J ends were trimmed by 3 bases and 4 bases, with 12 bases remaining between them. DNA for the CDR3: TGTGCCAGTAGTATTACTGCCAGAAATAATGAAAAACTGTTTTTT. Protein sequence: CASSITARNNEKLFF.

This clone was recorded once. The chain links TRBV7-2 to TRBJ1-1; D may be TRBD1 (6 bases). Trimming shortened V by 4 bases and J by 3 bases, and 15 bases separated the two germline ends. CDR3 size: 15 residues. Germline CDR1 is SGHTA and CDR2 is FQGNSA. CDR3 protein: CASSSATGRHTEAFF. CDR3 bases: TGTGCCAGCAGCTCGGCGACAGGTAGACACACTGAAGCTTTCTTT.

This clone has a handful of counts. The chain carries TRBV28 and TRBJ1-3; D unresolved. V lost 4 bases to trimming and J lost 0 bases, with 7 bases between them. This CDR3 has 14 amino acids. Germline V gene lookup returns CDR1 MDHEN and CDR2 SYDVKM. The DNA of the CDR3 is TGTGCCAGCAGTTCCGCAGTCTCTGGAAACACCATATATTTT. Translation gives CASSSAVSGNTIYF.

The gene calls are TRBV27 and TRBJ2-7; 14 bases match TRBD2. CDR1 and CDR2 from the germline V gene are MNHEY and SMNVEV (reference sequence). CDR3 length: 13 residues. Losses at the gene ends were 6 bases for V and 5 bases for J; bases not matched to a gene: 0. This chain's CDR3 is CASRGLAGDEQYF. In DNA, the CDR3 is TGTGCCAGCAGGGGACTAGCGGGAGACGAGCAGTACTTC.

V and J are TRBV2 and TRBJ1-4, with D possibly matching TRBD1 (5 bases). Trimming left V 6 bases short and J 8 bases short, with 13 bases between. The CDR3 runs 13 residues. Germline V gives CDR1 SNHLY, CDR2 FYNNEI. CDR3 amino acids: CASRDRDGEKLFF. The CDR3 region has the DNA TGTGCCAGCAGAGACCGGGACGGAGAAAAACTGTTTTTT.

The CDR3 DNA follows: TGTGCCAGCAGTTACTCGACAGGGGGCTTCGCTGAAGCTTTCTTT. Amino acids: CASSYSTGGFAEAFF. V and J are TRBV6-6 and TRBJ1-1, with 10 bases identical to TRBD1. The CDR3 has 15 residues. J was trimmed by 6 bases and V by 0 bases; bases with no gene match: 4. Germline CDR1 and CDR2: MNHNY and SVGAGI (reference sequence).

The chain has TRBV10-3 and TRBJ1-4; 9 bases agree with TRBD1. V shed 0 bases, J shed 3 bases, and the junction held 8 bases outside the gene matches. The CDR3 extends over 18 amino acids. CDR1 and CDR2 (germline): ENHRY, SYGVKD. CDR3 nucleotides: TGTGCCATCAGTGAGTCACCGGGACAGGGAGAGGCTAATGAAAAACTGTTTTTT. Its translation is CAISESPGQGEANEKLFF.